Listed below are T cell receptor beta chains from one sample, sequenced in a study of beta chain features in type 1 diabetes. Assay used: immunoSEQ multiplex PCR; TCRdb lists only in-frame clones, some missing. Counted here are hundreds of thousands of clones, roughly 10% occurring once; the ten biggest clones make up 0.046%. Sequenced: naive CD4+ T cells from blood. Receptors originate from a young woman in good health. Each CDR3 is given without its conserved first and last residue. Each record gives: CDR3 length, V gene, J gene, CDR3 protein.

CDR3 length: 15
V gene: TRBV25-1
J gene: TRBJ2-6
CDR3 protein: ASRMTGSPSGANVLT

CDR3 length: 11
V gene: TRBV23-1
J gene: TRBJ1-5
CDR3 protein: ASSQSRNQPQH

CDR3 length: 10
V gene: TRBV7-2
J gene: TRBJ2-2
CDR3 protein: ASSSGAGELF

CDR3 length: 12
V gene: TRBV7-3
J gene: TRBJ2-4
CDR3 protein: ASSLGRTNSIQY

CDR3 length: 11
V gene: TRBV7-3
J gene: TRBJ1-1
CDR3 protein: ASSFHPNTEAF

CDR3 length: 11
V gene: TRBV18
J gene: TRBJ2-5
CDR3 protein: ASSPRPEGAQY

CDR3 length: 10
V gene: TRBV19
J gene: TRBJ2-4
CDR3 protein: ASNSDGNIQY

CDR3 length: 12
V gene: TRBV7-8
J gene: TRBJ2-1
CDR3 protein: ASSFRDFNNEQF

CDR3 length: 15
V gene: TRBV4-1
J gene: TRBJ1-5
CDR3 protein: ASSSQWVMVGNQPQH

CDR3 length: 14
V gene: TRBV25-1
J gene: TRBJ2-3
CDR3 protein: ASSDRAGAGTDTQY

CDR3 length: 10
V gene: TRBV10-2
J gene: TRBJ1-2
CDR3 protein: ASPIGEGPYT

CDR3 length: 15
V gene: TRBV29-1
J gene: TRBJ2-1
CDR3 protein: SPRGTSGSRRHIEQF

CDR3 length: 15
V gene: TRBV9
J gene: TRBJ2-5
CDR3 protein: ASSVGLAGSLQETQY

CDR3 length: 12
V gene: TRBV29-1
J gene: TRBJ2-7
CDR3 protein: SVLGRDRVYEQY

CDR3 length: 10
V gene: TRBV14
J gene: TRBJ2-1
CDR3 protein: ASSFRYNEQF

CDR3 length: 15
V gene: TRBV4-1
J gene: TRBJ1-6
CDR3 protein: ASSWDREVGGYSPLH